This is a list of T cell receptor beta chains from one sample in a study of cytomegalovirus exposure and HLA in healthy donors. Only in-frame clones appear in the TCRdb table, and some are missing; sequencing was by immunoSEQ multiplex PCR. The sample includes 140,000 to 150,000 clones, about 71% of them seen just once. The sequenced sample was PBMCs. The receptors were gathered from a woman aged 60-75 years in good health and CMV-seropositive. Both conserved end residues are part of each CDR3. D genes are given only for firm matches. Some rows have no size entry. The others give once, few or many, or a class for an expanded clone.

j_call	clone_size	v_call	d_call	cdr3_aa	cdr3_nt
TRBJ1-4	.	TRBV7-9	.	CASSLNGNEKLFF	TGTGCCAGCAGCTTGAACGGTAATGAAAAACTGTTTTTT
TRBJ1-5	.	TRBV19	TRBD1	CASSITGDNQPQHF	TGTGCCAGTAGTATCACAGGGGACAATCAGCCCCAGCATTTT
TRBJ2-5	.	TRBV30	.	CAWNSQETQYF	TGTGCCTGGAACAGCCAAGAGACCCAGTACTTC
TRBJ2-7	.	TRBV15	.	CATTPDGTYEQYF	TGTGCCACCACCCCGGACGGGACCTACGAGCAGTACTTC
TRBJ2-2	.	TRBV7-6	.	CASSVTGRETGELFF	TGTGCCAGCAGCGTCACAGGGAGGGAAACCGGGGAGCTGTTTTTT
TRBJ2-7	few	TRBV5-1	.	CASSLVEQGRSSYEQYF	TGCGCCAGCAGCTTGGTGGAGCAGGGCAGGTCATCCTACGAGCAGTACTTC
TRBJ2-2	.	TRBV11-3	TRBD1	CASSPRTGQSGELFF	TGTGCCAGCAGCCCTCGGACAGGGCAATCCGGGGAGCTGTTTTTT
TRBJ1-2	.	TRBV9	TRBD1	CASSVGGQTQNYGYTF	TGTGCCAGCAGCGTAGGGGGACAGACACAGAACTATGGCTACACCTTC
TRBJ2-1	.	TRBV7-2	TRBD1	CASRTERGRGYEQFF	TGTGCCAGCAGGACGGAGAGGGGGCGAGGGTATGAGCAGTTCTTC
TRBJ1-2	few	TRBV28	.	CASSSSLGGGRGYTF	TGTGCCAGCAGTTCCTCTCTCGGCGGGGGGCGTGGCTACACCTTC
TRBJ2-1	many	TRBV7-9	TRBD2	CASSPSSGRSKNEQFF	TGTGCCAGCAGTCCATCTAGCGGGAGATCGAAAAATGAGCAGTTCTTC
TRBJ2-5	.	TRBV19	TRBD1	CASSTGTGREETQYF	TGTGCCAGTAGTACCGGGACAGGTAGAGAAGAGACCCAGTACTTC
TRBJ2-7	once	TRBV19	TRBD2	CASRVAGGPSEQYF	TGTGCCAGTCGGGTAGCGGGAGGGCCGAGTGAGCAGTACTTC
TRBJ1-2	.	TRBV7-9	TRBD1	CASSLGQGEGYTF	TGTGCCAGCAGCCTCGGACAGGGGGAAGGCTACACCTTC
TRBJ1-5	once	TRBV28	.	CASSLWRGTNSNQPQHF	TGTGCCAGCAGTTTATGGCGGGGGACTAATAGCAATCAGCCCCAGCATTTT
TRBJ2-2	few	TRBV28	TRBD1	CASSFGTGFTGELFF	TGTGCCAGCAGTTTCGGGACAGGGTTCACCGGGGAGCTGTTTTTT